Below are 21 T cell receptor beta chains sequenced from a single sample in a study of neurological immune-mediated disorders. MiXCR was run by TCRdb on the 5' RACE reads, yielding one entry per CDR3 protein. The sample lists fewer than 35,000 distinct CDR3 sequences; about 3.5% were seen once. Material for sequencing was PBMCs. These TCRs come from a woman under 40 with multiple sclerosis.

This clonotype is labeled medium-sized. The chain carries TRBV6-5 and TRBJ2-6; TRBD1 or TRBD2 may be the D gene (5 bases each). With 0 bases removed from V and 0 bases from J, the gap between germline ends came to 12 bases. The CDR3 covers 18 residues. CDR1 MNHEY and CDR2 SVGAGI come from the germline V gene. CDR3 coding DNA: TGTGCCAGCAGTTACTCGGGACGGAGATACTCTGGGGCCAACGTCCTGACTTTC. This codes for CASSYSGRRYSGANVLTF.

This clonotype was counted many times. The rearrangement links TRBV20-1 to TRBJ1-4, with TRBD1 identical over 8 bases. The CDR3 consists of 15 residues. Germline V gene lookup returns CDR1 DFQATT and CDR2 SNEGSKA (reference sequence). V was pared by 6 bases and J by 3 bases, with 9 bases of the junction left unmatched. CDR3 coding DNA: TGCAGTGCGTACAGGGGGTGGAGATCTAATGAAAAACTGTTTTTT. Amino acid sequence: CSAYRGWRSNEKLFF.

This clonotype occurred many times. The V and J genes are TRBV2 and TRBJ2-7; 8 bases agree with TRBD2. J gave up 1 base and V 6 bases, and 5 bases lay outside the gene matches. The V gene's germline CDR1 is SNHLY and CDR2 FYNNEI. This CDR3 has 14 residues. The CDR3 region is CASRRGVVSYEQYF. DNA for the CDR3: TGTGCCAGCAGGCGGGGGGTAGTTTCCTACGAGCAGTACTTC.

This clonotype was detected ten times or more. A read error may be the cause here, since a much bigger clone is one base away. V and J are TRBV12-3 or TRBV12-4 and TRBJ2-7; possible D gene TRBD1, 5 bases. Trimming took 6 bases from V and 3 from J, leaving 15 bases between them. The CDR3 totals 14 residues. The CDR3 region is CASRSSERGYEQYF. In DNA, the CDR3 is TGTGCCAGCAGGTCATCGGAAAGGGGCTACGAGCAGTACTTC.

Many counts were recorded for this clonotype. The chain uses TRBV19 and TRBJ2-7; D assignment may be TRBD1 or TRBD2 (5 bases each). The V end lost 7 bases, the J end lost 0 bases, and 13 bases lay between the germline ends. The CDR3 consists of 14 residues. Germline V lookup: CDR1 LNHDA, CDR2 SQIVND (reference sequence). CDR3 sequence (DNA): TGTGCCAGTATTTTGAGAGGGACCTCCTACGAGCAGTACTTC. It specifies CASILRGTSYEQYF.

Ten or more counts support this clonotype. The rearrangement joins TRBV10-3 to TRBJ1-2; TRBD1 aligns across 7 bases. J gave up 7 bases and V 6 bases, and 5 bases lay outside the gene matches. The germline CDR1 and CDR2 sequences are ENHRY and SYGVKD. This CDR3 has 12 residues. CDR3 sequence reads: CAISLAGGGYTF. The CDR3 bases are TGTGCCATCAGCTTGGCAGGGGGTGGCTACACCTTC.

This clonotype showed up many times. V usage is TRBV12-3 or TRBV12-4 and J usage is TRBJ2-7, with no clear D. The CDR3 has 14 amino acids. Trimming removed 1 base at V and 5 bases at J, with 12 bases between. CDR3 sequence (DNA): TGTGCCAGCAGTTTAGGGTACGGATCCCACGAGCAGTACTTC. Protein sequence: CASSLGYGSHEQYF.

This clonotype was seen a few times. This may come from a read error, since a much larger clone is one base off. The gene calls are TRBV9 and TRBJ1-1; D possibly corresponds to TRBD1 (5 bases). The CDR3 consists of 11 residues. Germline V gene data show CDR1 as SGDLS and CDR2 as YYNGEE. V lost 5 bases and J lost 8, with 10 bases in between. The CDR3 sequence is CASRGPGEAFF. The CDR3 DNA is TGTGCCAGCAGAGGACCAGGGGAAGCTTTCTTT.

This clonotype was seen ten or more times. The V call is TRBV19, the J call TRBJ2-7; 13 nucleotides align to TRBD2. V shed 4 bases and J 1 base; nucleotides not matched to a gene: 7. The length of the CDR3 is 17 residues. From germline, CDR1 is LNHDA and CDR2 SQIVND (reference sequence). The CDR3 nucleotides read TGTGCCAGTAGTAACGGACTAGCGGGAGAGGATTCCTACGAGCAGTACTTC. Translated: CASSNGLAGEDSYEQYF.

This clonotype was found many times. The chain carries TRBV24-1 and TRBJ2-2, with TRBD1 as a possible D gene (5 bases). The V and J ends lost 2 bases and 7 bases respectively, with 22 bases between them. This CDR3 has 18 residues. The germline gives CDR1 KGHDR, CDR2 SFDVKD. The CDR3 DNA reads as TGTGCCACCAGTGATTCGCGCCTTCGGGCAGGGAACCGCGGGGAGCTGTTTTTT. Its protein product is CATSDSRLRAGNRGELFF.

This clonotype was counted many times. The chain recombines TRBV7-9 with TRBJ1-5; D is ambiguous. Germline V gene data show CDR1 as SEHNR and CDR2 as FQNEAQ (reference sequence). The CDR3 runs 12 residues. Trimming took off 5 bases at V and 4 bases at J, with 6 bases between the two ends. CDR3 DNA sequence: TGTGCCAGCAGCCGGGGAAATCAGCCCCAGCATTTT. It encodes CASSRGNQPQHF. The whole variable domain, remainder taken from reference TRBV7-9 and TRBJ1-5, is DTGVSQNPRHKITKRGQNVTFRCDPISEHNRLYWYRQTLGQGPEFLTYFQNEAQLEKSRLLSDRFSAERPKGSFSTLEIQRTEQGDSAMYLCASSRGNQPQHFGDGTRLSIL.

This clonotype counts as medium-sized (0.01 to 0.1%). The chain couples TRBV7-9 to TRBJ2-1, with a tentative D call TRBD2 (6 bases). V gave up 1 base and J gave up 7 bases, with 14 bases separating them. This CDR3 has 15 residues. Germline V CDR1 and CDR2: SEHNR, FQNEAQ (reference sequence). The CDR3 coding sequence is TGTGCCAGCAGCTTAGTGGGGGGACCGGGGAATGAGCAGTTCTTC. It is translated as CASSLVGGPGNEQFF. The whole variable domain, filled in from reference TRBV7-9 and TRBJ2-1, reads DTGVSQNPRHKITKRGQNVTFRCDPISEHNRLYWYRQTLGQGPEFLTYFQNEAQLEKSRLLSDRFSAERPKGSFSTLEIQRTEQGDSAMYLCASSLVGGPGNEQFFGPGTRLTVL.

This clonotype was counted at least ten times. The chain uses TRBV5-1 and TRBJ2-1; D possibly corresponds to TRBD2 (6 bases). Germline loops: CDR1 SGHRS, CDR2 YFSETQ. This CDR3 has 15 residues. V lost 1 base and J lost 1, with 9 bases in between. Here the CDR3 DNA reads TGCGCCAGCAGCTTGACGACTAGTTCCTACAATGAGCAGTTCTTC. Translation gives CASSLTTSSYNEQFF.

This clonotype counts as medium-sized. The chain combines TRBV5-1 with TRBJ2-1; D gene uncertain. Trimming shortened V by 1 base and J by 0 bases, and 5 bases separated the two germline ends. The germline V gene has CDR1 SGHRS and CDR2 YFSETQ. There are 14 residues in the CDR3. The DNA for the CDR3 is TGCGCCAGCAGCTTGACCGTCTCCTACAATGAGCAGTTCTTC. It is translated as CASSLTVSYNEQFF.

This clonotype was recorded many times. The chain combines TRBV5-1 with TRBJ1-2, with D unclear. The CDR3 has 14 amino acids. Germline values: CDR1 SGHRS, CDR2 YFSETQ. Trimming took 0 bases from V and 4 from J, leaving 10 bases between them. The CDR3 bases are TGCGCCAGCAGCTTGGCACTGGAGGGCTATGGCTACACCTTC. This gives the protein CASSLALEGYGYTF.

This clonotype was observed at least ten times. The chain is built from TRBV20-1 and TRBJ2-2, with 7 positions matching TRBD1. V lost 5 bases, J lost 2 bases, and 8 bases stayed unmatched. CDR3 length: 15 amino acids. Germline V CDR1 and CDR2: DFQATT, SNEGSKA (reference sequence). The CDR3, as DNA: TGCAGTGCTTCCCGGACAGGTGCCAACACCGGGGAGCTGTTTTTT. Translation gives CSASRTGANTGELFF.

This clonotype was counted at least ten times. V is TRBV18 and J is TRBJ1-2; D possibly corresponds to TRBD1 (5 bases). V was cut by 4 bases and J by 6 bases, with 12 bases left in between. The CDR3 spans 13 residues. Per germline, CDR1 KGHSH and CDR2 LQKENI. The CDR3 loop is CASSRQGGDGYTF. DNA of the CDR3: TGTGCCAGCTCACGGCAGGGCGGCGATGGCTACACCTTC.

With respect to this clonotype: Because it lacks the conserved phenylalanine or tryptophan at the end, this CDR3 is likely a read error. The DNA is left out, because the CDR3 cannot be placed on it with certainty; the CDR3 is given as TCRdb lists it. This chain uses TRBV6-6 with TRBJ2-4; the table assigns TRBD2, which was not confirmed against the DNA. The CDR3 region is 14 residues in length, termini included. The germline V gene encodes CDR1 MNHNY and CDR2 SVGAGI (reference sequence). The CDR3 spells CASSYRPTSGSPLV.

The table lists this clonotype with many counts. The chain couples TRBV29-1 to TRBJ2-2; 7 bases fit TRBD1. The CDR3 sequence is 14 residues long. Germline V gene lookup returns CDR1 SQVTM and CDR2 ANQGSEA. The J segment lost 4 bases and the V segment lost 5 bases, leaving 7 bases of the junction unmatched. CDR3 in amino acids: CSVSGTAFTGELFF. CDR3 DNA sequence: TGCAGCGTTTCCGGGACAGCTTTCACCGGGGAGCTGTTTTTT.

This clonotype was recorded at least ten times. V and J are TRBV5-1 and TRBJ2-7, with 12 positions matching TRBD2. With 4 bases clipped from V and 2 bases from J, the junction kept 7 bases outside the gene matches. CDR3 length: 16 amino acids. Germline V lookup: CDR1 SGHRS, CDR2 YFSETQ. Here the CDR3 DNA reads TGCGCCAGCAGCCCACTAGCGGGAGGCCCCCCCTACGAGCAGTACTTC. Amino acid sequence: CASSPLAGGPPYEQYF.

This clonotype showed up many times. The CDR3 nucleotides are TGTGCCAGCAGCTCACCACAGGGGCGGAATGAAAAACTGTTTTTT. Protein product: CASSSPQGRNEKLFF. The chain carries TRBV5-5 and TRBJ1-4; 7 positions agree with TRBD1. The J segment lost 5 bases and the V segment lost 3 bases, leaving 7 bases of the junction unmatched. Germline loops: CDR1 SGHKS, CDR2 YYEKEE (reference sequence). The CDR3 runs to 15 residues.